The clone carrying this T cell receptor (beta chain) was seen a few times. Its antigen remains unknown. The sample originates from a study of T-cell reconstitution after alpha-beta-depleted transplantation in children. Unique molecular identifiers featured in how the TCRbeta library was prepared. TCRdb processed the PCR reads anew with MiXCR; each CDR3 protein has one entry. The sample includes about 980,000 distinct CDR3 sequences, around 30% seen only once; the top ten take around 30%. Study results and limitations: Some patients owed their high day-60 TCRbeta diversity to surviving recipient T cells and thymic progenitors. The authors attributed T-cell counts and diversity one year after transplant mostly to newly produced T cells. About two months after transplant, alpha-beta T cells reportedly came from several hundred expanded graft clones.

The source was PBMCs, mostly from graft donor cells, collected 360 days after TCRalphabeta/CD19-depleted stem cell transplant. This clonotype was obtained from a boy younger than two who had a stem cell transplant for SCID, so the T cells may come from the graft donor.

CDR3: CAISVDWGQGGNEQFF. CDR3 in DNA: TGTGCCATCAGTGTGGACTGGGGACAGGGGGGCAATGAGCAGTTCTTC. The gene calls are TRBV10-3 and TRBJ2-1; 11 bases agree with TRBD1. With 4 bases clipped from V and 6 bases from J, the junction kept 8 bases outside the gene matches. CDR1 is ENHRY and CDR2 is SYGVKD in the germline V gene. CDR3 length equals 16 residues.